Listed here are 23 T cell receptor beta chains from one sample, sequenced in a study of blood T cell repertoires in COVID-19. Assay used: immunoSEQ multiplex PCR; TCRdb lists only in-frame clones, some missing. The data show around 170,000 clones, approximately 81% seen once. The sample comprised peripheral blood. These receptors all stem from a man in his late teens or twenties with active or convalescent COVID-19.

This sequence joins TRBV18 and TRBJ2-1; 7 bases are shared with TRBD2. Germline CDR1 is KGHSH and CDR2 is LQKENI. The V gene end was trimmed by 3 bases and the J gene end by 3 bases; junction bases not matched to a gene: 8. The CDR3 contains 16 residues. CDR3 protein: CASSPIGTTLYNEQFF. Written as DNA, the CDR3 is TGTGCCAGCTCACCGATCGGGACTACCCTCTACAATGAGCAGTTCTTC.

This clone appeared once. The rearrangement joins TRBV5-1 to TRBJ2-1, with 7 bases lining up with TRBD2. CDR1 and CDR2 from the germline V gene are SGHRS and YFSETQ. The CDR3 consists of 14 residues. V gave up 4 bases and J gave up 3 bases; unmatched junction bases: 4. CDR3 bases: TGCGCCAGCAGCATCTCTAGCGGCTACAATGAGCAGTTCTTC. Protein sequence: CASSISSGYNEQFF.

The chain employs TRBV27 and TRBJ2-3, with a tentative D call TRBD2 (5 bases). Deletions cut 3 bases from V and 1 base from J, with 11 bases between. Germline V gene lookup returns CDR1 MNHEY and CDR2 SMNVEV (reference sequence). The CDR3 is 15 residues long. CDR3: CASSFPPGGTDTQYF. CDR3 DNA sequence: TGTGCCAGCAGTTTCCCCCCCGGGGGCACAGATACGCAGTATTTT.

V gene TRBV7-9 combines with J gene TRBJ1-1; the D gene is possibly TRBD1 (5 bases). Germline CDR1 reads SEHNR; CDR2 reads FQNEAQ (reference sequence). V was shortened by 4 bases and J by 0 bases, with 12 bases between the two germline ends. CDR3 length: 15 amino acids. The DNA of the CDR3 is TGTGCCAGCAGCTGGGGGGGGAACCTGAACACTGAAGCTTTCTTT. Protein product: CASSWGGNLNTEAFF.

In its sample, this clone was seen once. The rearrangement joins TRBV11-2 to TRBJ1-1; maybe TRBD1 (5 bases). V dropped 3 bases and J dropped 0 bases, with 8 bases sitting between them. The CDR3 has 14 amino acids. Germline CDR1 is SGHAT and CDR2 is FQNNGV. The DNA for the CDR3 is TGTGCCAGCAGCTTCCAGGGCATGAACACTGAAGCTTTCTTT. Translated, it gives CASSFQGMNTEAFF.

The CDR3, as DNA: TGTGCCACCAGTGATTCAAGGACTAGCGGGAGAGCCGGGGAGCTGTTTTTT. This codes for CATSDSRTSGRAGELFF. The V call is TRBV24-1, the J call TRBJ2-2; 13 positions agree with TRBD2. The junction had 5 bases not matched to a gene; V was cut back by 2 bases and J by 6 bases. Germline CDR1 and CDR2: KGHDR and SFDVKD. The CDR3 loop spans 17 amino acids.

The V and J genes are TRBV19 and TRBJ1-2; 11 bases are shared with TRBD1. The V gene's germline CDR1 is LNHDA and CDR2 SQIVND (reference sequence). This CDR3 region has 14 residues. V gave up 6 bases and J gave up 8 bases; unmatched junction bases: 8. CDR3 loop: CASRRGQGAGGYTF. CDR3 nucleotide sequence: TGTGCCAGTAGAAGAGGACAGGGGGCAGGGGGCTACACCTTC.

The chain uses TRBV27 and TRBJ1-2; TRBD1 matches 8 bases. In germline, CDR1 is MNHEY, CDR2 SMNVEV (reference sequence). The ends lost 5 bases at V and 6 bases at J; junction bases unmatched: 11. This CDR3 spans 15 amino acids. CDR3 residues: CASSRDRSYGNGYTF. Here the CDR3 DNA reads TGTGCCAGCAGTAGGGACAGGAGTTACGGAAATGGCTACACCTTC.

The chain recombines TRBV25-1 with TRBJ1-1, with 9 bases identical to TRBD1. J lost 10 bases, V lost 3 bases, and 6 bases had no gene match. Germline values: CDR1 MGHDK, CDR2 SYGVNS. CDR3 length: 13 residues. The CDR3 sequence is CASSDPPGQGAFF. The CDR3 DNA sequence: TGTGCCAGCAGTGATCCGCCGGGACAGGGAGCTTTCTTT.

The chain uses TRBV5-1 and TRBJ2-3, with a possible D match to TRBD1 (6 bases). This CDR3 spans 15 amino acids. Between the trimmed V and J ends, which lost 1 base and 3 bases, there was a span of 12 bases. CDR1 SGHRS and CDR2 YFSETQ come from the germline V gene. CDR3 sequence (DNA): TGCGCCAGCAGCTTGCAAGGGGGTGAGACAGATACGCAGTATTTT. This sequence encodes CASSLQGGETDTQYF.

This chain joins TRBV5-6 and TRBJ2-7, with a weak D call TRBD1 (6 bases). Germline lookup yields CDR1 SGHDT and CDR2 YYEEEE. The CDR3 totals 14 residues. V dropped 2 bases and J dropped 3 bases, with 12 bases sitting between them. This CDR3 reads CASSFGTPLYEQYF. For the CDR3, the DNA is TGTGCCAGCAGCTTTGGGACACCCCTCTACGAGCAGTACTTC.

The chain joins TRBV7-2 to TRBJ2-2, with D uncertain. Germline V gene data show CDR1 as SGHTA and CDR2 as FQGNSA. Trimming removed 4 bases at V and 3 bases at J, with 9 bases between. This CDR3 has 14 residues. The CDR3 nucleotides read TGTGCCAGCAGCTCACAGAGATACACCGGGGAGCTGTTTTTT. Translation: CASSSQRYTGELFF.

J is TRBJ2-7 and V is TRBV6-2 or TRBV6-3; 7 bases agree with TRBD2. The V gene's germline CDR1 is MNHEY and CDR2 SVGEGT. The CDR3 is 16 amino acids. The ends lost 6 bases at V and 6 bases at J; junction bases unmatched: 17. CDR3 protein: CASSQRGSTNQGEQYF. The CDR3, as DNA: TGTGCCAGCAGCCAGCGGGGATCCACGAATCAGGGCGAGCAGTACTTC.

The V call is TRBV13, the J call TRBJ1-3, with D possibly being TRBD1 (5 bases). This CDR3 comprises 15 residues. The V end lost 4 bases, the J end lost 0 bases, and 10 bases lay between the germline ends. Germline lookup yields CDR1 PRHDT and CDR2 FYEKMQ (reference sequence). The CDR3 sequence is CASSYKQDSGNTIYF. CDR3 coding DNA: TGTGCCAGCAGCTACAAACAGGACTCTGGAAACACCATATATTTT.

The chain is built from TRBV29-1 and TRBJ2-3; TRBD2 aligns across 13 bases. Germline CDR1 and CDR2: SQVTM and ANQGSEA. Germline trimming cut 2 bases from V and 4 bases from J; bases unmatched to any gene: 3. The CDR3 covers 15 residues. The CDR3 region is CSVERTSGSPDTQYF. DNA for the CDR3: TGCAGCGTTGAAAGGACTAGCGGGAGTCCAGATACGCAGTATTTT.

The chain carries TRBV2 and TRBJ2-1; D gene unclear. Germline CDR1 reads SNHLY; CDR2 reads FYNNEI. This CDR3 has 13 amino acids. Trimming removed 7 bases at V and 4 bases at J, with 11 bases between. The CDR3 here is CASIQEKYNEQFF. Written as DNA, the CDR3 is TGTGCCAGCATTCAGGAAAAATACAATGAGCAGTTCTTC.

The genes are TRBV4-2 and TRBJ2-1; 10 bases align to TRBD1. CDR1 and CDR2 from the germline V gene are LGHNA and YNFKEQ. V trimming: 4 bases; J trimming: 4 bases; junction bases outside the gene matches: 7. This CDR3 comprises 16 residues. CDR3 nucleotide sequence: TGTGCCAGCAGCCCGACAGGGGGCGGTAGGTACAATGAGCAGTTCTTC. Protein product: CASSPTGGGRYNEQFF.

This sequence joins TRBV25-1 and TRBJ1-2, with 7 positions matching TRBD1. V lost 6 bases, J lost 5 bases, and 9 bases stayed unmatched. The CDR3 is made up of 14 amino acids. Germline CDR1 MGHDK, CDR2 SYGVNS. CDR3 sequence (DNA): TGTGCCAGCAGCGAGGGACAGTATGGATATGGCTACACCTTC. This sequence encodes CASSEGQYGYGYTF.

This chain connects TRBV19 to TRBJ2-1; D perhaps matches TRBD1 (6 bases). CDR1 is LNHDA and CDR2 is SQIVND in the germline V gene (reference sequence). This CDR3 comprises 14 residues. Trimming took 7 bases from V and 6 from J, leaving 16 bases between them. The CDR3 DNA reads as TGTGCCAGTATGAAACAGGGAGTTTTCAATGAGCAGTTCTTC. This sequence encodes CASMKQGVFNEQFF.

This clone was counted a few times. This chain joins TRBV19 and TRBJ1-6; D perhaps matches TRBD1 (6 bases). Per germline, CDR1 LNHDA and CDR2 SQIVND (reference sequence). V was clipped by 4 bases and J by 7 bases, with 14 bases between them. The CDR3 consists of 15 residues. The CDR3 region is CASSTRQARNSPLHF. The CDR3 DNA reads TGTGCCAGTAGTACCAGACAGGCTCGGAATTCACCCCTCCACTTT.

The V call is TRBV7-2, the J call TRBJ1-5, with TRBD1 as a possible D gene (5 bases). The CDR3 covers 15 residues. The germline V gene has CDR1 SGHTA and CDR2 FQGNSA. V was trimmed by 7 bases and J by 7 bases, leaving 20 bases between them. The CDR3 loop is CASKLRGQGDQPQHF. The DNA of the CDR3 is TGTGCCAGCAAGCTTAGAGGTCAGGGCGACCAGCCCCAGCATTTT.

The rearrangement uses TRBV5-1 and TRBJ1-4; 7 nucleotides agree with TRBD1. The J segment lost 6 bases and the V segment lost 4 bases, leaving 3 bases of the junction unmatched. CDR3 length: 13 residues. The germline CDR1 and CDR2 sequences are SGHRS and YFSETQ. CDR3 coding DNA: TGCGCCAGCAGCGGGGGGACAGATGAAAAACTGTTTTTT. It encodes CASSGGTDEKLFF.

The chain joins TRBV19 to TRBJ1-4, with TRBD1 identical over 8 bases. Trimming removed 4 bases from V and 6 bases from J; junction bases left unmatched: 4. Germline CDR1 and CDR2: LNHDA and SQIVND (reference sequence). There are 14 residues in the CDR3. Here the CDR3 DNA reads TGTGCCAGTAGTAGTCCCAGGGGGCATGAAAAACTGTTTTTT. Amino acid sequence: CASSSPRGHEKLFF. The full variable domain, completed using reference TRBV19 and TRBJ1-4, is DGGITQSPKYLFRKEGQNVTLSCEQNLNHDAMYWYRQDPGQGLRLIYYSQIVNDFQKGDIAEGYSVSREKKESFPLTVTSAQKNPTAFYLCASSSPRGHEKLFFGSGTQLSVL.